This T cell receptor beta chain was captured by sequencing in a study of T cells in localized non-small cell lung cancer. Details on this clone: As yet, its antigen is unknown.

The repertoire was sequenced with immunoSEQ multiplex PCR; TCRdb's copy has only in-frame clones and lacks some. The sample records about 5,500 clones, roughly 88% being singletons. Study-wide points: A denser population of T cells in blood accompanied longer overall survival.

This receptor was identified in a female donor over 55 with stage II lung adenocarcinoma. The material was peripheral blood mononuclear cells, obtained before any cancer treatment.

CDR3 in amino acids: CASSERASTDTQYF. In nucleotides, the CDR3 is TGCGCCAGCAGTGAACGCGCTAGCACAGATACGCAGTATTTT. The chain uses TRBV10-1 and TRBJ2-3; D not resolved. The length of the CDR3 is 14 residues. Germline values: CDR1 WNHNN, CDR2 SYGVQD (reference sequence). V was trimmed by 3 bases and J by 0 bases, leaving 7 bases between them.